This entry is about one TCR beta chain. The table lists this clone with a few counts. Its target antigen remains unknown. It has no much larger one-base neighbor in the sample; base qualities were not kept. This record comes from a study of blood T cell repertoires in COVID-19 (dated by TCRdb to between 2020 and 2021). Context from the whole study: Collaborator samples came from the United States, Italy and Spain and covered acute and convalescent phases of COVID-19. The prospective study material was composed of cDNA or gDNA derived from T cells, B-cell-depleted T cells, or PBMCs. Deeply sampled blood TCRbeta repertoires from subjects exposed to, actively infected with, or recovered from COVID-19 were included in the dataset. The repertoires were released in a freely available public database meant as a resource for research on the immune response to SARS-CoV-2. The samples were drawn from two sources: the first 160 participants of the ongoing ImmuneRACE study, and fewer than 1,500 subjects contributed by 6 global collaborators. Nearly every sample came with metadata listing a de-identified subject ID, COVID-19 status, age in years and sex. Where available, HLA class I and class II types were taken from metadata supplied by the sample provider and were not determined by assay-based typing.

The immunoSEQ Assay, a bias-controlled multiplex PCR, was used to amplify TCRbeta CDR3 regions from genomic DNA. Per the source publication's procedure: Within the assay, amplification of reference gene primers was used to estimate how many nucleated cells each sample contained. To quantify the absolute abundance of each unique TCRbeta CDR3 rearrangement, sequence reads were collapsed and filtered. For each sample, productive Simpson clonality was calculated as the square root of Simpson's diversity index over productive rearrangements. Drawn from immuneACCESS, this table holds only the in-frame rearrangements with V and J called that TCRdb kept. Clones are partly lost; checked studies trace under half to an unresolved V gene and leave the rest unexplained. The DNA was the basis for D and trimming; V, J and clone size are from that table. This sample holds 45,000 to 60,000 clones; 86% were observed only once. About 10% of the sample is in the top ten clones.

Results and caveats for the whole study, not just this receptor: Clinical and demographic metadata were provided uncurated, with the amount varying by source and participant.

Whole blood was collected in K2EDTA tubes by collaborating institutions according to the institutions' own protocols. For TCRbeta analysis, collaborators shipped samples as frozen whole blood, isolated PBMCs, or DNA extracted from either of those sample types. V is cut back by 2 bases and J by 3 bases, with 11 bases in the junction unmatched. The germline V gene yields LGHNA for CDR1 and YSLEER for CDR2. From cysteine to phenylalanine, the CDR3 is 18 amino acids long. The only DNA kept is the CDR3, 54 bases in frame from the first base. The chain couples TRBV4-3 to TRBJ2-1, and TRBD1 aligns with 9 junction nucleotides. The specimen sequenced was peripheral blood. The receptor's source is a man aged 65 to 79 with active COVID-19. The CDR3 reads CASSQLLRPGQGYNEQFF. The DNA sequence is TGCGCCAGCAGCCAACTCCTCAGACCGGGACAGGGCTACAATGAGCAGTTCTTC.